In this sample, the clone carrying this T cell receptor (beta chain) turned up a few times. These data belong to a study of blood T cells in healthy people across ages. Together with a sample-barcoded 5' primer, a J-beta primer mix was included in a second PCR lasting about 7 to 11 cycles. Via MiXCR, TCRdb re-called the 5' RACE reads, giving one row per CDR3 protein. The table includes approximately 830,000 distinct CDR3 sequences, approximately 67% detected once. The CDR3 is 13 residues long. The V and J ends lost 10 bases and 9 bases respectively, with 21 bases between them. CDR1 and CDR2 from the germline V gene are MGHDK and SYGVNS.

This sequence originates from a man younger than 45 in good health. V gene TRBV25-1 combines with J gene TRBJ2-5, with a weak D call TRBD2 (6 bases). Sequenced input: blood. Written as DNA, the CDR3 is TGTGCCATCCAAGCGGATGCCTGGGGGGCCCAGTACTTC. This gives the protein CAIQADAWGAQYF.